The 21 T cell receptor beta chains below come from one sample, sequenced in a study of shared clonotypes between healthy human individuals. Sequencing was performed with immunoSEQ multiplex PCR; in TCRdb, only in-frame clones are kept and a portion is missing. This table holds some 2.1 million clones, approximately 94% found once. Only CD45RO-negative cells positively selected for CCR7 counted as naive CD8 cells, so terminally differentiated effector memory CD45RA+ cells were excluded. The sample taken for sequencing was naive CD8+ T cells sorted from blood. These receptors were obtained from a man aged 18-30 years in good health.

The gene calls are TRBV4-1 and TRBJ2-7, with D perhaps matching TRBD1 (5 bases). This CDR3 spans 14 amino acids. The germline CDR1 and CDR2 sequences are MGHRA and YSYEKL. V lost 7 bases and J 0 bases, leaving 13 bases between the germline ends. CDR3 loop: CASTAGQGSYEQYF. CDR3 in DNA: TGCGCCAGCACCGCCGGGCAGGGCTCCTACGAGCAGTACTTC.

This chain connects TRBV6-5 to TRBJ1-2; 9 positions match TRBD1. V was clipped by 5 bases and J by 5 bases; unmatched bases: 6. CDR1 is MNHEY and CDR2 is SVGAGI in the germline V gene. The length of the CDR3 is 14 residues. CDR3 nucleotide sequence: TGTGCCAGCAGTGAGGGACAGGGCTGGTATGGCTACACCTTC. Translation gives CASSEGQGWYGYTF.

This chain joins TRBV6-1 and TRBJ2-1; D unclear. V was clipped by 8 bases and J by 1 base, with 9 bases between them. The CDR3 is made up of 13 amino acids. CDR1 is MNHNS, CDR2 SASEGT, per germline. The CDR3 nucleotides are TGTGCCAGCGGGTGGGGTTCCTACAATGAGCAGTTCTTC. This codes for CASGWGSYNEQFF.

About this clone itself: The sample contains more than one DNA sequence encoding this CDR3. The rearrangement joins TRBV7-2 to TRBJ1-4, with D perhaps TRBD1 (5 bases). The CDR3 spans 15 residues. The V and J ends lost 1 base and 3 bases respectively, with 9 bases between them. CDR1 and CDR2 from the germline V gene are SGHTA and FQGNSA. The CDR3 sequence: CASSLGGGANEKLFF. CDR3 sequence (DNA): TGTGCCAGCAGCTTAGGGGGAGGGGCTAATGAAAAACTGTTTTTT. Supplemented by reference TRBV7-2 and TRBJ1-4, the full variable domain reads GAGVSQSPSNKVTEKGKDVELRCDPISGHTALYWYRQSLGQGLEFLIYFQGNSAPDKSGLPSDRFSAERTGGSVSTLTIQRTQQEDSAVYLCASSLGGGANEKLFFGSGTQLSVL.

The V call is TRBV11-2, the J call TRBJ2-1; D is possibly TRBD2 (5 bases). Germline CDR1 is SGHAT and CDR2 is FQNNGV. V was cut by 0 bases and J by 9 bases, with 12 bases left in between. The CDR3 contains 14 residues. The CDR3 region is CASSLEGGSGEQFF. The CDR3 region has the DNA TGTGCCAGCAGCTTAGAGGGTGGCAGCGGTGAGCAGTTCTTC.

The V and J genes are TRBV5-4 and TRBJ2-5; tentative D call: TRBD1 (6 bases). Trimming left V 0 bases short and J 7 bases short, with 16 bases between. The CDR3 consists of 15 residues. CDR1 SGHNT and CDR2 YYREEE come from the germline V gene (reference sequence). This CDR3 reads CASSLGGGSEGTQYF. The CDR3 region has the DNA TGTGCCAGCAGCTTGGGTGGGGGCTCCGAAGGGACCCAGTACTTC.

CDR3 DNA: TGTGCCAGCAGCTTACCAACGCTAGCGGGAACCGTCGAGTTCTTC. Its protein product is CASSLPTLAGTVEFF. This chain connects TRBV7-8 to TRBJ2-1; the match to TRBD2 covers 9 bases. Per the germline V gene, CDR1 is SGHVS and CDR2 is FQNEAQ. This CDR3 region has 15 residues. V lost 2 bases and J lost 14; bases outside the gene matches: 13. Using reference TRBV7-8 and TRBJ2-1 for the parts outside the CDR3, the full variable domain is GAGVSQSPRYKVAKRGQDVALRCDPISGHVSLFWYQQALGQGPEFLTYFQNEAQLDKSGLPSDRFFAERPEGSVSTLKIQRTQQEDSAVYLCASSLPTLAGTVEFFGPGTRLTVL.

V and J are TRBV7-6 and TRBJ2-7; 15 bases agree with TRBD2. Per germline, CDR1 SGHVS and CDR2 FNYEAQ. The CDR3 is 18 amino acids. The ends lost 5 bases at V and 0 bases at J; junction bases unmatched: 8. The CDR3 protein is CASSLGLAGGHDSYEQYF. The CDR3 DNA is TGTGCCAGCAGCCTGGGACTAGCGGGAGGCCACGACTCCTACGAGCAGTACTTC.

With regard to this clone: Compared with germline, one end of the junction differs, possibly owing to a read error. The V and J genes are TRBV7-7 and TRBJ2-2; D call uncertain. Germline V lookup: CDR1 SSHAT, CDR2 FNYEAQ (reference sequence). The CDR3 is made up of 14 amino acids. CDR3 loop: CASSQGLGTGELFF. CDR3 DNA sequence: TGTGCTAGCAGCCAAGGGCTGGGCACCGGGGAGCTGTTTTTT. Combining the CDR3 with reference TRBV7-7 and TRBJ2-2 gives the whole variable domain GAGVSQSPRYKVTKRGQDVTLRCDPISSHATLYWYQQALGQGPEFLTYFNYEAQPDKSGLPSDRFSAERPEGSISTLTIQRTEQRDSAMYRCASSQGLGTGELFFGEGSRLTVL.

The chain is built from TRBV4-3 and TRBJ1-1; D is undetermined. Trimming took 3 bases from V and 2 from J, leaving 13 bases between them. From germline, CDR1 is LGHNA and CDR2 YSLEER. CDR3 size: 15 residues. CDR3 nucleotide sequence: TGCGCCAGCAGCCAGGAATGGACGGGAAACACTGAAGCTTTCTTT. This translates into CASSQEWTGNTEAFF.

This chain joins TRBV6-1 and TRBJ2-3; weak D call: TRBD1 (5 bases). The CDR3 loop spans 14 amino acids. V lost 3 bases and J lost 11, with 18 bases in between. The germline V gene has CDR1 MNHNS and CDR2 SASEGT. The DNA for the CDR3 is TGTGCCAGCAGTGATTCGGCCAGGCCCGGACAGCAGTATTTT. This encodes CASSDSARPGQQYF.

The rearrangement joins TRBV27 to TRBJ1-4; no reliable D call. The CDR3 loop spans 13 amino acids. Germline CDR1 reads MNHEY; CDR2 reads SMNVEV (reference sequence). The V end was cut by 3 bases, the J end by 8 bases, with 10 bases between. The CDR3 DNA reads as TGTGCCAGCAGTTTTGGGTCCGGGGAAAAACTGTTTTTT. Its translation is CASSFGSGEKLFF.

V gene TRBV6-1 combines with J gene TRBJ2-3, with unresolved D. The V end was cut by 5 bases, the J end by 4 bases, with 1 base between. CDR1 and CDR2 from the germline V gene are MNHNS and SASEGT. This CDR3 has 10 amino acids. Here the CDR3 DNA reads TGTGCCAGCAGTTCAGATACGCAGTATTTT. This codes for CASSSDTQYF.

To note about this clone: Other DNA sequences from this sample encode an identical CDR3 as well. The chain uses TRBV7-3 and TRBJ2-5, with 14 bases matching TRBD2. V shed 1 base and J 4 bases; nucleotides not matched to a gene: 2. CDR1 and CDR2 from the germline V gene are SGHTA and FQGTGA. This CDR3 contains 16 residues. CDR3 sequence: CASSLIGTSGGETQYF. The CDR3 nucleotides are TGTGCCAGCAGCTTAATCGGGACTAGCGGGGGAGAGACCCAGTACTTC.

On this clone: Given the absence of the conserved phenylalanine or tryptophan at the CDR3 end, a read error is likely. No DNA is shown, since the ends of the CDR3 on it are uncertain; the CDR3 is the one TCRdb lists. The V and J genes are TRBV30 and TRBJ2-7. Germline V gene lookup returns CDR1 GTSNPN and CDR2 SVGIG (reference sequence). The CDR3 is 8 amino acids long, termini counted. The CDR3 region is CAWRDRSL.

CDR3 protein: CASSSQREGPPSGGIGRELFF. The CDR3 nucleotides read TGTGCCAGCAGTTCTCAGCGGGAGGGACCCCCCTCGGGCGGGATAGGACGGGAGCTGTTTTTT. V gene TRBV28 combines with J gene TRBJ2-2; 10 bases map to TRBD2. The germline V gene encodes CDR1 MDHEN and CDR2 SYDVKM. V gave up 4 bases and J gave up 9 bases; unmatched junction bases: 26. This CDR3 spans 21 amino acids.

In this sample, this clone turned up once. The chain links TRBV4-1 to TRBJ1-1, with D unclear. The CDR3 has 13 amino acids. Trimming pared 1 base from V and 8 bases from J, leaving 11 bases between. Germline-derived CDR1 and CDR2 are MGHRA and YSYEKL. Here the CDR3 reads CASSQVQDKEAFF. The CDR3 DNA follows: TGCGCCAGCAGCCAAGTGCAAGACAAGGAAGCTTTCTTT.

Only a few counts were recorded for this clone. The chain joins TRBV5-1 to TRBJ2-2, with TRBD2 identical over 11 bases. Germline V gene data show CDR1 as SGHRS and CDR2 as YFSETQ. CDR3 length: 16 residues. The V gene end was trimmed by 4 bases and the J gene end by 1 base; junction bases not matched to a gene: 3. CDR3 sequence: CASSGGTSGNTGELFF. The CDR3 DNA follows: TGCGCCAGCAGCGGCGGGACTAGCGGGAACACCGGGGAGCTGTTTTTT. The variable domain in full, with the rest retrieved from reference TRBV5-1 and TRBJ2-2, is KAGVTQTPRYLIKTRGQQVTLSCSPISGHRSVSWYQQTPGQGLQFLFEYFSETQRNKGNFPGRFSGRQFSNSRSEMNVSTLELGDSALYLCASSGGTSGNTGELFFGEGSRLTVL.

This chain joins TRBV5-4 and TRBJ2-7; tentatively, D is TRBD2 (5 bases). V lost 7 bases, J lost 2 bases, and 13 bases lay in between. The CDR3 covers 13 residues. Germline CDR1 SGHNT, CDR2 YYREEE (reference sequence). The CDR3: CASSWETTYEQYF. As DNA, the CDR3 is TGTGCCAGCTCATGGGAGACGACCTACGAGCAGTACTTC.

This chain joins TRBV5-6 and TRBJ1-6, with a possible D match to TRBD1 (6 bases). The CDR3 length is 14 residues. V gave up 4 bases and J gave up 6 bases, with 11 bases separating them. Germline V gene lookup returns CDR1 SGHDT and CDR2 YYEEEE. The CDR3 is CASSPDSFNSPLHF. Written as DNA, the CDR3 is TGTGCCAGCAGCCCGGACAGCTTTAATTCACCCCTCCACTTT.

J is TRBJ2-7 and V is TRBV5-4; D is perhaps TRBD1 (6 bases). V was shortened by 4 bases and J by 4 bases, with 18 bases between the two germline ends. Germline CDR1 SGHNT, CDR2 YYREEE (reference sequence). The CDR3 runs to 15 residues. CDR3 DNA sequence: TGTGCCAGCAGCAGGGTCCGGGACACAGCATACGAGCAGTACTTC. Amino acids: CASSRVRDTAYEQYF.